These 23 T cell receptor beta chains came from one sample sequenced in a study of technical replicates of blood from a handful of donors. Produced via immunoSEQ multiplex PCR; TCRdb's table is partial and in-frame only. The sample has about 62,000 clones, about 89% seen once. Sequencing was done on a sample of PBMCs. The receptors derive from a human donor in good health. Some clones in this sample may be carry-over from other donors' samples.

The chain couples TRBV4-2 to TRBJ1-5; a weak D match, TRBD1 (6 bases). V dropped 0 bases and J dropped 9 bases, with 21 bases sitting between them. The germline gives CDR1 LGHNA, CDR2 YNFKEQ. There are 17 residues in the CDR3. CDR3 in amino acids: CASSQDFNRDILRPQHF. The CDR3, as DNA: TGTGCCAGCAGCCAAGATTTTAACAGGGATATACTGCGGCCCCAGCATTTT.

V is TRBV7-9 and J is TRBJ2-1; D not certain. The germline V gene encodes CDR1 SEHNR and CDR2 FQNEAQ (reference sequence). The CDR3 extends over 10 amino acids. Trimming stripped 1 base from V and 15 bases from J, with 7 bases between. CDR3 DNA sequence: TGTGCCAGCAGCTTAGAGTTGGCGTTCTTC. Translating gives CASSLELAFF.

This chain links TRBV5-4 with TRBJ2-2, with 15 bases lining up with TRBD2. CDR3 length equals 18 residues. The germline V gene has CDR1 SGHNT and CDR2 YYREEE (reference sequence). V gave up 3 bases and J gave up 3 bases; unmatched junction bases: 6. The CDR3 DNA is TGTGCCAGCAGCTCTAGGACTAGCGGGAGGGCCCACACCGGGGAGCTGTTTTTT. It is translated as CASSSRTSGRAHTGELFF.

J is TRBJ2-5 and V is TRBV10-3; possible D gene TRBD1, 7 bases. Germline assignment: CDR1 ENHRY and CDR2 SYGVKD. The CDR3 loop spans 15 amino acids. Trimming cost V 0 bases and J 6 bases, with 14 bases left between them. The CDR3 bases are TGTGCCATCAGTGAGTCGACAGGGACTCGAAAGACCCAGTACTTC. This encodes CAISESTGTRKTQYF.

The V call is TRBV10-3, the J call TRBJ2-7; the D is unclear. With 3 bases removed from V and 2 bases from J, the gap between germline ends came to 11 bases. The germline gives CDR1 ENHRY, CDR2 SYGVKD. The CDR3 extends over 14 amino acids. The CDR3 sequence: CAISEIRLAYEQYF. The CDR3 bases are TGTGCCATCAGTGAAATCCGCCTAGCCTACGAGCAGTACTTC.

In this sample, this clone turned up a few times. The J gene is TRBJ1-6, the V gene TRBV2; TRBD1 aligns across 7 bases. Trimming took 7 bases from V and 7 from J; bases not matched to a gene: 7. The CDR3 has 14 residues. Looked up from germline, CDR1 is SNHLY and CDR2 is FYNNEI. CDR3 residues: CASKTGPANSPLHF. The CDR3 DNA reads TGTGCCAGCAAGACAGGGCCAGCCAATTCACCCCTCCACTTT.

V is TRBV9 and J is TRBJ1-4, with a tentative D call TRBD1 (6 bases). Germline CDR1 and CDR2: SGDLS and YYNGEE. V was pared by 3 bases and J by 3 bases, with 12 bases between. This CDR3 is 15 amino acids long. The CDR3 DNA reads as TGTGCCAGCAGCGCCGGGACACCCGCTAATGAAAAACTGTTTTTT. It encodes CASSAGTPANEKLFF.

This clone was detected only a few times. This CDR3 reads CASSLQDRGRYEQYF. In DNA, the CDR3 is TGTGCCAGCAGTCTCCAAGACAGGGGGCGGTACGAGCAGTACTTC. V and J are TRBV6-6 and TRBJ2-7, with 10 bases identical to TRBD1. Trimming at V came to 5 bases and at J to 4 bases, leaving 8 bases not matched to a gene. The CDR3 covers 15 residues. Germline V CDR1 and CDR2: MNHNY, SVGAGI (reference sequence).

This chain uses TRBV5-5 with TRBJ2-7, with 7 bases that match TRBD2. Looked up from germline, CDR1 is SGHKS and CDR2 is YYEKEE (reference sequence). The length of the CDR3 is 15 residues. The ends lost 0 bases at V and 2 bases at J; junction bases unmatched: 5. CDR3 protein: CASSLETSIAYEQYF. As DNA, the CDR3 is TGTGCCAGCAGCTTGGAGACTAGCATCGCCTACGAGCAGTACTTC.

This clone has a handful of counts. This chain uses TRBV2 with TRBJ2-5; perhaps TRBD2 as D (6 bases). CDR1 SNHLY and CDR2 FYNNEI come from the germline V gene. Trimming took off 8 bases at V and 3 bases at J, with 13 bases between the two ends. The CDR3 totals 13 residues. The CDR3 nucleotides are TGTGCCAGCCTAGAACGCGGGGAAGAGACCCAGTACTTC. Protein sequence: CASLERGEETQYF.

V is TRBV6-1 and J is TRBJ2-7, with TRBD1 as a possible D gene (5 bases). The CDR3 has 13 residues. The germline gives CDR1 MNHNS, CDR2 SASEGT. V shed 1 base and J shed 2 bases, with 6 bases lying between them. Here the CDR3 reads CASSEVDTYEQYF. In nucleotides, the CDR3 is TGTGCCAGCAGTGAAGTGGACACCTACGAGCAGTACTTC.

The V and J genes are TRBV7-9 and TRBJ1-1; no definite D call. Germline CDR1 reads SEHNR; CDR2 reads FQNEAQ (reference sequence). The CDR3 extends over 13 amino acids. V was shortened by 4 bases and J by 2 bases, with 8 bases between the two germline ends. The CDR3 coding sequence is TGTGCCAGCAGCTCGGGGAGTAACACTGAAGCTTTCTTT. This codes for CASSSGSNTEAFF.

CDR3 amino acids: CASSIRGDQPQHF. As DNA, the CDR3 is TGTGCCAGTAGTATCAGGGGGGATCAGCCCCAGCATTTT. The genes are TRBV19 and TRBJ1-5, with 7 bases fitting TRBD1. Germline V CDR1 and CDR2: LNHDA, SQIVND (reference sequence). The CDR3 consists of 13 residues. With V trimmed by 3 bases and J by 5 bases, 1 base remained unmatched. Using reference TRBV19 and TRBJ1-5 for the parts outside the CDR3, the full variable domain is DGGITQSPKYLFRKEGQNVTLSCEQNLNHDAMYWYRQDPGQGLRLIYYSQIVNDFQKGDIAEGYSVSREKKESFPLTVTSAQKNPTAFYLCASSIRGDQPQHFGDGTRLSIL.

The CDR3, as DNA: TGTGCCAGCAGCCTACGACAGGGCTACGAGCAGTACTTC. Amino acid sequence: CASSLRQGYEQYF. This chain joins TRBV9 and TRBJ2-7; 7 bases match TRBD1. After removal of 4 bases from V and 3 bases from J, the junction contained 4 bases not matched to a gene. The CDR3 has 13 residues. Germline CDR1 is SGDLS and CDR2 is YYNGEE. Full variable domain (remainder filled in from reference TRBV9 and TRBJ2-7): DSGVTQTPKHLITATGQRVTLRCSPRSGDLSVYWYQQSLDQGLQFLIQYYNGEERAKGNILERFSAQQFPDLHSELNLSSLELGDSALYFCASSLRQGYEQYFGPGTRLTVT.

This chain connects TRBV6-5 to TRBJ2-1; unclear D gene. From germline, CDR1 is MNHEY and CDR2 SVGAGI. V shed 6 bases and J shed 5 bases, with 11 bases lying between them. This CDR3 is built from 13 residues. CDR3 nucleotide sequence: TGTGCCAGCAGCGACGGGTCTAACAATGAGCAGTTCTTC. This sequence encodes CASSDGSNNEQFF.

The chain carries TRBV2 and TRBJ2-1; 8 bases map to TRBD2. The junction had 5 bases not matched to a gene; V was cut back by 4 bases and J by 9 bases. CDR3 length equals 13 residues. CDR1 is SNHLY and CDR2 is FYNNEI in the germline V gene. Here the CDR3 reads CASSGREGGEQFF. The CDR3 bases are TGTGCCAGCAGTGGACGGGAGGGGGGTGAGCAGTTCTTC.

The V and J genes are TRBV6-6 and TRBJ1-1, with 10 positions matching TRBD1. Trimming took 5 bases from V and 4 from J; bases not matched to a gene: 4. CDR3 length equals 14 residues. Looked up from germline, CDR1 is MNHNY and CDR2 is SVGAGI (reference sequence). The CDR3 spells CASSDDRGRTEAFF. As DNA, the CDR3 is TGTGCCAGCAGTGACGACAGGGGGCGCACTGAAGCTTTCTTT.

The V gene is TRBV6-5, the J gene TRBJ1-1; D is undetermined. V was trimmed by 6 bases and J by 5 bases, leaving 13 bases between them. The CDR3 runs 13 residues. The V gene's germline CDR1 is MNHEY and CDR2 SVGAGI. The CDR3 reads CASRKAGGTEAFF. The CDR3 DNA is TGTGCCAGCAGAAAAGCGGGTGGGACTGAAGCTTTCTTT.

The V gene is TRBV7-2, the J gene TRBJ2-1; 8 nucleotides match TRBD2. Unmatched junction bases numbered 11, after V lost 1 base and J lost 0 bases. The CDR3 spans 19 residues. CDR1 and CDR2 from the germline V gene are SGHTA and FQGNSA. As DNA, the CDR3 is TGTGCCAGCAGCTTAGGAACCGGGCGGGGGGATCCCTCCTACAATGAGCAGTTCTTC. This encodes CASSLGTGRGDPSYNEQFF.

V usage is TRBV7-2 and J usage is TRBJ2-1; D gene uncertain. CDR3 length: 16 amino acids. The V end was cut by 0 bases, the J end by 0 bases, with 9 bases between. Germline V gene sequence: CDR1 SGHTA, CDR2 FQGNSA. As DNA, the CDR3 is TGTGCCAGCAGCTTAGCCCGCGGAGTCTCCTACAATGAGCAGTTCTTC. It codes for CASSLARGVSYNEQFF.

This rearrangement joins TRBV27 to TRBJ2-3, with D maybe TRBD1 (5 bases). V lost 5 bases and J 2 bases, leaving 11 bases between the germline ends. The germline gives CDR1 MNHEY, CDR2 SMNVEV (reference sequence). There are 14 residues in the CDR3. CDR3 residues: CASSIGHPTDTQYF. CDR3 bases: TGTGCCAGCAGTATCGGACACCCCACAGATACGCAGTATTTT.

This clone came up once. The rearrangement uses TRBV5-4 and TRBJ1-3; TRBD1 is a possible D gene (5 bases). Germline V gives CDR1 SGHNT, CDR2 YYREEE (reference sequence). The CDR3 covers 14 residues. V was trimmed by 4 bases and J by 4 bases, leaving 12 bases between them. The CDR3 DNA follows: TGTGCCAGCAGCCTGCAGGGAGGGGGAAACACCATATATTTT. This encodes CASSLQGGGNTIYF.

This rearrangement joins TRBV18 to TRBJ2-7; TRBD1 matches at 8 bases. Germline assignment: CDR1 KGHSH and CDR2 LQKENI. The CDR3 extends over 15 amino acids. After removal of 2 bases from V and 2 bases from J, the junction contained 5 bases not matched to a gene. The CDR3, as DNA: TGTGCCAGCTCACCAAGCCGGGACAGGACCTACGAGCAGTACTTC. Its protein is CASSPSRDRTYEQYF.